The sequence of this TCR beta chain was determined in a study of cytomegalovirus exposure and HLA in healthy donors. Notes on the study in general: DRB1 showed the most TCR associations and HLA-C the fewest in a later analysis, as rates varied by HLA locus. Cytomegalovirus-associated TCR beta chains were listed, numbering around 150.

The primer mix had 60 Vbeta and 13 Jbeta primers. Generated by immunoSEQ multiplex PCR, the TCRdb table keeps only in-frame clones and is missing some. The sample consists of around 120,000 clones, approximately 80% of them appearing once. Each donor was healthy, and each was a bone marrow donor. With regard to this clone: The antigen remains undetermined.

CDR3 length equals 13 residues. Between the trimmed V and J ends, which lost 4 bases and 0 bases, there was a span of 6 bases. The germline V gene has CDR1 SGHTA and CDR2 FQGTGA. Material for sequencing was PBMCs. The clonotype was recovered from a middle-aged woman in good health and CMV-seronegative. The rearrangement joins TRBV7-3 to TRBJ1-1; D is undetermined. This CDR3 reads CASSYHMNTEAFF. The CDR3 nucleotides read TGTGCCAGCAGCTACCACATGAACACTGAAGCTTTCTTT.